Here is one TCR beta chain with its context. The data were obtained in a study of cytomegalovirus exposure and HLA in healthy donors. The PCR used 60 Vbeta and 13 Jbeta primers. The assay was immunoSEQ multiplex PCR, and TCRdb's table has in-frame clones only and misses some. This table has under 150,000 clones, roughly four fifths appearing once. CDR1 GTSNPN and CDR2 SVGIG come from the germline V gene (reference sequence). The CDR3 runs 13 residues. Between the trimmed V and J ends, which lost 5 bases and 8 bases, there was a span of 15 bases. V gene TRBV30 combines with J gene TRBJ1-4; maybe TRBD1 (6 bases). The clonotype was recovered from a male donor in good health and CMV-seropositive. The sequencing input was PBMCs. DNA for the CDR3: TGTGCCTGGGGACAGTTCGTTGGGGAAAAACTGTTTTTT. Residues: CAWGQFVGEKLFF.